The T cell receptor (beta chain) described here comes from a study of blood T cell repertoires in COVID-19. Trimming took 3 bases from V and 3 from J, leaving 6 bases between them. There are 12 residues in the CDR3. The repertoire was sequenced with immunoSEQ multiplex PCR; TCRdb's copy has only in-frame clones and lacks some. The sample includes fewer than 500,000 clones, about 89% seen only once; the top ten take 1% to 1.5%. The chain has TRBV12-3 or TRBV12-4 and TRBJ2-7, with unresolved D. Material: PBMCs or T cells enriched from blood (not recorded which). This receptor was taken from a young man who had recovered from COVID-19. The CDR3: CASSFGFYEQYF. The CDR3 DNA reads as TGTGCCAGCAGTTTCGGGTTCTACGAGCAGTACTTC.